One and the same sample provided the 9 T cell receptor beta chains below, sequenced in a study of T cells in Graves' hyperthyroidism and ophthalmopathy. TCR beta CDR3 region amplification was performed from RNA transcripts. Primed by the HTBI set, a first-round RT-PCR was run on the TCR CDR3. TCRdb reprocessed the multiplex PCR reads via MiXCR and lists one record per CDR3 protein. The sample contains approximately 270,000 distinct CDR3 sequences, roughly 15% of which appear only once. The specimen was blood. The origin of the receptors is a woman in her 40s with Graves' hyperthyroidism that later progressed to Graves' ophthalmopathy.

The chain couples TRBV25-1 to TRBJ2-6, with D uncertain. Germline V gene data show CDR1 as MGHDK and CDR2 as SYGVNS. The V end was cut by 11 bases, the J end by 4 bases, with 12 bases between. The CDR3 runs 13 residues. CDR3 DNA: TGTGCCGGTTTAAAGACCGGGGCCAACGTCCTGACTTTC. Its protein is CAGLKTGANVLTF.

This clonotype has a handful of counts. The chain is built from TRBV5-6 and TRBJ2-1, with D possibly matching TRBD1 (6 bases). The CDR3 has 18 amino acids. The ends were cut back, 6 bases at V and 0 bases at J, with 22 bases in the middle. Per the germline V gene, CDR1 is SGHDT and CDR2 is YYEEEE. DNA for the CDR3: TGTGCCAGCACGACAGGCCGAAGAGCCTACACCTCCTACAATGAGCAGTTCTTC. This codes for CASTTGRRAYTSYNEQFF. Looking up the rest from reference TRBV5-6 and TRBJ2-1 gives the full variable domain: DAGVTQSPTHLIKTRGQQVTLRCSPKSGHDTVSWYQQALGQGPQFIFQYYEEEERQRGNFPDRFSGHQFPNYSSELNVNALLLGDSALYLCASTTGRRAYTSYNEQFFGPGTRLTVL.

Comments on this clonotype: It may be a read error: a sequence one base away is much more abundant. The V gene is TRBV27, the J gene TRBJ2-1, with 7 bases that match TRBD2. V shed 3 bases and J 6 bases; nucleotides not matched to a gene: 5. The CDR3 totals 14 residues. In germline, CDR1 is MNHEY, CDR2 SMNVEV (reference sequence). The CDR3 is CASSFGGGLNEQFF. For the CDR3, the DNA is TGTGCCAGCAGTTTCGGGGGAGGGCTCAATGAGCAGTTCTTC.

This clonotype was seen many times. The CDR3 DNA reads TGTGCCAGCAGTGAGAGTGGCGGGAGGGCCATTCCAGATACGCAGTATTTT. Amino acid sequence: CASSESGGRAIPDTQYF. The chain carries TRBV2 and TRBJ2-3, with 9 positions matching TRBD2. V gave up 3 bases and J gave up 4 bases; unmatched junction bases: 11. This CDR3 has 17 residues. Germline V CDR1 and CDR2: SNHLY, FYNNEI. The entire variable domain, with the rest obtained from reference TRBV2 and TRBJ2-3, is as follows: EPEVTQTPSHQVTQMGQEVILRCVPISNHLYFYWYRQILGQKVEFLVSFYNNEISEKSEIFDDQFSVERPDGSNFTLKIRSTKLEDSAMYFCASSESGGRAIPDTQYFGPGTRLTVL.

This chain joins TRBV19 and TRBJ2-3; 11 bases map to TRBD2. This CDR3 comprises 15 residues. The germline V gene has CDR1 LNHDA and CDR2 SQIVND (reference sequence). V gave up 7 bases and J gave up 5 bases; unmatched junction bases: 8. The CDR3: CASTQRGTSGDTQYF. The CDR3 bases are TGTGCCAGTACCCAGCGAGGGACTAGCGGAGATACGCAGTATTTT.

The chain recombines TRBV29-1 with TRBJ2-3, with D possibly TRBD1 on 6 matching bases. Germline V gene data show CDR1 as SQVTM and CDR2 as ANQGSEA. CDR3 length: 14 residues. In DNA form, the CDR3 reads TGCAGTGGACAGAGGGCAGGGAGTACAGATACGCAGTATTTT. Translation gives CSGQRAGSTDTQYF.

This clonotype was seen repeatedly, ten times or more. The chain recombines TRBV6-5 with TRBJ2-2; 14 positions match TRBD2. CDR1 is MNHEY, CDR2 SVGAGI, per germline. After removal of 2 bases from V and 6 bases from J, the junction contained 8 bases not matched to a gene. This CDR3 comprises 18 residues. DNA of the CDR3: TGTGCCAGCAGTTACCGAAAGGGACTAGCGGGAGTTTCCGGGGAGCTGTTTTTT. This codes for CASSYRKGLAGVSGELFF.

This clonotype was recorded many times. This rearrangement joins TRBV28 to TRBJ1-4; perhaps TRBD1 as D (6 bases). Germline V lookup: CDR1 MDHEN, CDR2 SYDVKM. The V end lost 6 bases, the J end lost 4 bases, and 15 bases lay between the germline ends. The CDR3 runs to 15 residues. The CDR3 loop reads CASRPPRGGNEKLFF. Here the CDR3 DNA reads TGTGCCAGCAGACCCCCCAGGGGTGGTAATGAAAAACTGTTTTTT.

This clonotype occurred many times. CDR3 in amino acids: CASSSRWTQRYEQYF. In nucleotides, the CDR3 is TGTGCCAGCAGTTCTAGATGGACCCAAAGGTACGAGCAGTACTTC. V usage is TRBV28 and J usage is TRBJ2-7; D is undetermined. Germline CDR1 MDHEN, CDR2 SYDVKM. CDR3 length: 15 residues. Between the trimmed V and J ends, which lost 4 bases and 4 bases, there was a span of 17 bases.